One T cell receptor beta chain is described in this entry. These data are taken from a study of blood T cell repertoires in COVID-19. About the research overall: The study drew acute and convalescent COVID-19 samples from the United States, Italy and Spain. PBMCs, B-cell-depleted T cells, or T cells were the source of the cDNA or gDNA that made up the material.

The CDR3 is 15 amino acids. The V gene end was trimmed by 3 bases and the J gene end by 3 bases; junction bases not matched to a gene: 7. Looked up from germline, CDR1 is SGHNT and CDR2 is YYREEE (reference sequence). TCRdb's copy holds only in-frame clones and misses some; the assay was immunoSEQ multiplex PCR. The sample lists fewer than 150,000 clones, roughly four fifths occurring once. The specimen was peripheral blood. The chain combines TRBV5-4 with TRBJ1-1, with TRBD1 matching 8 bases. This receptor was obtained from a human donor in a cohort sampled during active COVID-19. CDR3 sequence: CASSYARGRDTEAFF. The CDR3 bases are TGTGCCAGCAGCTATGCCAGGGGGCGCGACACTGAAGCTTTCTTT.